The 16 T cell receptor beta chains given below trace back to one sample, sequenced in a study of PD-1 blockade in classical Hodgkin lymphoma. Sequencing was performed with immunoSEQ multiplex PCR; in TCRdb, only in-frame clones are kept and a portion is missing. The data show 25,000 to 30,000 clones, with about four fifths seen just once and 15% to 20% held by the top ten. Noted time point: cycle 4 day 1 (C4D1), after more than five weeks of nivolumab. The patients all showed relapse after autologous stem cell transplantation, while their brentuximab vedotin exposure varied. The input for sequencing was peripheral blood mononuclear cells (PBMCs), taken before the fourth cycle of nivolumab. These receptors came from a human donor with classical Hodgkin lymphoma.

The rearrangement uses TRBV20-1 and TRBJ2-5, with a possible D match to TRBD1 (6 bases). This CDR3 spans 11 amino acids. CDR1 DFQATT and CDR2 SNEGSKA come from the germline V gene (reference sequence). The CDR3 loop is CRRYARGTQYF. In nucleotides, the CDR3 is TGCAGACGTTACGCCAGGGGTACCCAGTACTTC.

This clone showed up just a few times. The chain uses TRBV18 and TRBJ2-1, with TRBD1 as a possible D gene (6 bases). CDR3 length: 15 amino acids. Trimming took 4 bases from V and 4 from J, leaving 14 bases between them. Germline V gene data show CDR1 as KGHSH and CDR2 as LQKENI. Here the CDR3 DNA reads TGTGCCAGCTCACGCCGGGACAAATATTACAATGAGCAGTTCTTC. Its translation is CASSRRDKYYNEQFF.

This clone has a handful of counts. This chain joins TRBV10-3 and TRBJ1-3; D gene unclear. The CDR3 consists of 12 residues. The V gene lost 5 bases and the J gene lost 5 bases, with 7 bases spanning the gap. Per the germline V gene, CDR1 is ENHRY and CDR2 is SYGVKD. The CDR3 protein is CAISYDRNTIYF. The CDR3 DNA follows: TGTGCCATCAGTTATGACAGAAACACCATATATTTT.

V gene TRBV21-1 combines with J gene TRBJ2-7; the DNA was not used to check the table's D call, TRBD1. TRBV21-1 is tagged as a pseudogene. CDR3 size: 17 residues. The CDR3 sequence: CASSKVVGRDFSYEQYF. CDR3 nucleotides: TGTGCCAGCAGCAAAGTAGTAGGCAGGGATTTTTCCTACGAGCAGTACTTC.

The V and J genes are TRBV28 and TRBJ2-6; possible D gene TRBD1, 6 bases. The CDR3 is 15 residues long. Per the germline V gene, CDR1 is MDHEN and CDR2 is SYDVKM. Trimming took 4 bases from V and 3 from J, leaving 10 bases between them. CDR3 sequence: CASSSNRDGANVLTF. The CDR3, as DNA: TGTGCCAGCAGTTCCAACAGGGATGGGGCCAACGTCCTGACTTTC.

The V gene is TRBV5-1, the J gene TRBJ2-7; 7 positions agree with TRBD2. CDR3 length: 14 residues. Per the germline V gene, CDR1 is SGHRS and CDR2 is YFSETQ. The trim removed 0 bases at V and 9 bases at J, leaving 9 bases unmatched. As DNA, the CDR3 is TGCGCCAGCAGCTTGGGGGAGGGCAACCTAGGGCAGTACTTC. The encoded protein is CASSLGEGNLGQYF.

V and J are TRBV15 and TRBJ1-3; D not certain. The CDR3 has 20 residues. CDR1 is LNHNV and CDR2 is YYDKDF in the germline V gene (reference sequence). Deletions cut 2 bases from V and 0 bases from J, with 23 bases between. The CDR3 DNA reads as TGTGCCACCAGCAGACAACGGGTAGGGAACCCGACAACCTCTGGAAACACCATATATTTT. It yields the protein CATSRQRVGNPTTSGNTIYF. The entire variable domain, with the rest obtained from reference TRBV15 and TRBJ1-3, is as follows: DAMVIQNPRYQVTQFGKPVTLSCSQTLNHNVMYWYQQKSSQAPKLLFHYYDKDFNNEADTPDNFQSRRPNTSFCFLDIRSPGLGDTAMYLCATSRQRVGNPTTSGNTIYFGEGSWLTVV.

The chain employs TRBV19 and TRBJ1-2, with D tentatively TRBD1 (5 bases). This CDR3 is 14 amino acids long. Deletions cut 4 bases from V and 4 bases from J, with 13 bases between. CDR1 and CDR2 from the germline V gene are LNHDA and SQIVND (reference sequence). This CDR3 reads CASSRDAEGYGYTF. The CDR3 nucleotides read TGTGCCAGTAGTAGGGACGCCGAGGGCTATGGCTACACCTTC.

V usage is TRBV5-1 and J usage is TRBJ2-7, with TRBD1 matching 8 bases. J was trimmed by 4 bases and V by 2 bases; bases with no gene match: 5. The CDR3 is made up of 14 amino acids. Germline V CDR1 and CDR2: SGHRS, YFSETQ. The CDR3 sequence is CASSFNRGLYEQYF. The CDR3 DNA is TGCGCCAGCAGCTTCAACAGGGGGTTATACGAGCAGTACTTC.

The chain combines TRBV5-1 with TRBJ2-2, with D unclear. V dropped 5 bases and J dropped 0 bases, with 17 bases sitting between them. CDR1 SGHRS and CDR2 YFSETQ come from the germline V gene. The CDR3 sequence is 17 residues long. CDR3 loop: CASSLNYGGTNTGELFF. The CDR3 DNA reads TGCGCCAGCAGTTTAAATTACGGCGGCACGAACACCGGGGAGCTGTTTTTT.

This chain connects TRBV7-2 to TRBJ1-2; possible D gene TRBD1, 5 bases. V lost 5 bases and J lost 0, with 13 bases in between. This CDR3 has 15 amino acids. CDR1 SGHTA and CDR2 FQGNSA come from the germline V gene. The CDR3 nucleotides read TGTGCCAGCAGCCCCCGGGGGGGGGCTAACTATGGCTACACCTTC. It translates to CASSPRGGANYGYTF.

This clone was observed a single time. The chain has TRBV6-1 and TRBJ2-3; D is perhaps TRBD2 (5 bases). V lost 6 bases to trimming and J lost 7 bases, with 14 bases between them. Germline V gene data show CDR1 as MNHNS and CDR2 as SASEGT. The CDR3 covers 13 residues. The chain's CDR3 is CASRGGLGNTQYF. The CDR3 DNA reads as TGTGCCAGCAGGGGCGGGCTGGGGAATACGCAGTATTTT.

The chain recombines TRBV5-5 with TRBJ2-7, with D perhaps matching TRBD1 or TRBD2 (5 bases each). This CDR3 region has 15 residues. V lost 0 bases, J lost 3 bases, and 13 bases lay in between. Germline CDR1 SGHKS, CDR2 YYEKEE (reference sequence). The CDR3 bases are TGTGCCAGCAGCTTGGGAGGGACGGGCCTCTACGAGCAGTACTTC. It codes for CASSLGGTGLYEQYF.

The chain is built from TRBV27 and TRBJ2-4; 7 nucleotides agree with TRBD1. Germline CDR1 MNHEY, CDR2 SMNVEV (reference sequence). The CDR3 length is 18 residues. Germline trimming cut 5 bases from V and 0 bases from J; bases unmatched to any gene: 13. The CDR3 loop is CASSDRENQFLAKNIQYF. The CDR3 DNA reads TGTGCCAGCAGTGACAGGGAAAATCAATTTCTAGCCAAAAACATTCAGTACTTC.

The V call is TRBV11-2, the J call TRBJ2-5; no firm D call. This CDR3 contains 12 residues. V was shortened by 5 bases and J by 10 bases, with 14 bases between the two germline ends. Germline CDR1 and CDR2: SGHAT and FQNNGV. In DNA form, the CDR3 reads TGTGCCAGCAGCCCAACCCTCCAGGTCCAGTACTTC. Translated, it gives CASSPTLQVQYF.

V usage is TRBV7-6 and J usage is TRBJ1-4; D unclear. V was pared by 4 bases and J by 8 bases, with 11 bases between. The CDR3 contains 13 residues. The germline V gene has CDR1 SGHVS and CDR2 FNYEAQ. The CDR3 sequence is CASSSSGPEKLFF. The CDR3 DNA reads TGTGCCAGCAGCTCTTCCGGGCCGGAAAAACTGTTTTTT. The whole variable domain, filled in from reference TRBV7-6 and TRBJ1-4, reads GAGVSQSPRYKVTKRGQDVALRCDPISGHVSLYWYRQALGQGPEFLTYFNYEAQQDKSGLPNDRFSAERPEGSISTLTIQRTEQRDSAMYRCASSSSGPEKLFFGSGTQLSVL.